This T cell receptor (beta chain) originates from a study of cytotoxic CD8 clonotypes in ibrutinib-treated CLL. On the study more broadly: Once patients had received a median about eleven months of treatment, range 6 to 36, response samples were obtained.

Germline-derived CDR1 and CDR2 are LGHNA and YSLEER. This CDR3 is built from 15 residues. The V and J ends lost 0 bases and 0 bases respectively, with 9 bases between them. The method was immunoSEQ multiplex PCR; TCRdb's version includes in-frame clones alone and lacks a portion of them. In the table there are over 150,000 clones, about 72% of which are singletons. Concerning this clone itself: Its antigen remains unknown.

Study observations and caveats: Patients with sustained remission and those progressing were sampled at differing times. At ibrutinib response, clonality increased, and at progression it declined back toward baseline.

This receptor was identified in a human donor with chronic lymphocytic leukemia. Specimen: PBMCs, collected after 24 months of ibrutinib treatment. The chain carries TRBV4-3 and TRBJ2-7; D tentatively fits TRBD1 or TRBD2 (5 bases each). The CDR3 DNA is TGCGCCAGCAGCCAAGATCGGGGCTCCTCCTACGAGCAGTACTTC. Its translation: CASSQDRGSSYEQYF.